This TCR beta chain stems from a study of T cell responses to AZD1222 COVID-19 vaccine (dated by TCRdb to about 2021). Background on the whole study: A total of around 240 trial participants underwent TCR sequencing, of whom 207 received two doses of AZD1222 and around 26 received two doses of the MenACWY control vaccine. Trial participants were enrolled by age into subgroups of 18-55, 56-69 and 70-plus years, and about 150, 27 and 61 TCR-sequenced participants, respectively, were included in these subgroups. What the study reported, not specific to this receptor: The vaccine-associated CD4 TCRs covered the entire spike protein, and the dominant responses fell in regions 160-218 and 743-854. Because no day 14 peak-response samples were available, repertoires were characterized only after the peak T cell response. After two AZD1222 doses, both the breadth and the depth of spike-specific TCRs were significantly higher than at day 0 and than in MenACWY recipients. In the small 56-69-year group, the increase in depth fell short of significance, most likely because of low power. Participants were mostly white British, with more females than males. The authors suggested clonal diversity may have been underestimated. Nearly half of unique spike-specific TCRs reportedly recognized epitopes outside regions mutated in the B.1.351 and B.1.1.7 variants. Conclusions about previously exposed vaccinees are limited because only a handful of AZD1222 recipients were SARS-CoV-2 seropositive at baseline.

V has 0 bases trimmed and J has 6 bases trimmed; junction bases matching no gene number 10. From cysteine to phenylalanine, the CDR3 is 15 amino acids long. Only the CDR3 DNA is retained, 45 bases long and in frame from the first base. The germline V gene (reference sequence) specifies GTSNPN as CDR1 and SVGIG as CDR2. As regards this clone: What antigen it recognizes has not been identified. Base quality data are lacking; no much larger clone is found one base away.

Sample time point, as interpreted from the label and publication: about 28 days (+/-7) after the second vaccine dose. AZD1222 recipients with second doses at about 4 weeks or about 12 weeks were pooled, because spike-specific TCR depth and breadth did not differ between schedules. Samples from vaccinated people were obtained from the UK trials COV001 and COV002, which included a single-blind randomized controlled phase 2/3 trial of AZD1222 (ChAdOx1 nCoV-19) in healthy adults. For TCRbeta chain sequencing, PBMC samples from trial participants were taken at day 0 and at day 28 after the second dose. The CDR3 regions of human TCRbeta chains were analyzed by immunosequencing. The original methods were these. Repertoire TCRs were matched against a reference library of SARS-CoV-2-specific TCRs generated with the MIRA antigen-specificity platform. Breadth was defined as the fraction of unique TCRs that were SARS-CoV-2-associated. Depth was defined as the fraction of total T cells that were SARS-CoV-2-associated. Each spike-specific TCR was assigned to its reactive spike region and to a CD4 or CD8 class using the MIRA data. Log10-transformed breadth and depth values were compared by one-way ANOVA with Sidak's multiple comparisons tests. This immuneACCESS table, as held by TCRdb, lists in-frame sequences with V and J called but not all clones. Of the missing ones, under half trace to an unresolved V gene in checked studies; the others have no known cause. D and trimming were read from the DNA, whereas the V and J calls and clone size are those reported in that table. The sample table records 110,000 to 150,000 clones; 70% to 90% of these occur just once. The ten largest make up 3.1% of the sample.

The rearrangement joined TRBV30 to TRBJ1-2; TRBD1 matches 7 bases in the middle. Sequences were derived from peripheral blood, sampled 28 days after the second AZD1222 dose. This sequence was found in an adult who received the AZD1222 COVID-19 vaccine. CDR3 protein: CAWSVHPSTGNGYTF. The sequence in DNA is TGTGCCTGGAGTGTACACCCCTCGACAGGGAATGGCTACACCTTC.